Included here is one TCR beta chain sequence, with context. No antigen is known for it. Per-base quality was not reported, and no clone a single base away is much larger than it. One collaborating source in Seattle enrolled patients while the patients were actively infected and followed the patients over time throughout the course of disease. Collaborating institutions collected whole blood in K2EDTA tubes following their own protocols. For TCRbeta analysis, collaborator samples were shipped as frozen whole blood, as isolated PBMCs, or as DNA extracted from either sample type. This sample was included in a study of blood T cell repertoires in COVID-19 (dated by TCRdb to about 2020). Broadly, across the study: Samples from collaborators originated in the United States, Italy and Spain and spanned both the acute and convalescent phases of COVID-19. The material from the prospective study consisted of cDNA or gDNA derived from T cells, B-cell-depleted T cells, or PBMCs. The samples were drawn from two sources: the first 160 participants of the ongoing ImmuneRACE study, and 950 to 1,500 subjects contributed by 6 global collaborators. Sample metadata almost always included a de-identified subject ID, COVID-19 status, age in years and sex. A freely available public database, intended as a resource for researchers studying the immune response to SARS-CoV-2, is where the repertoires were released. HLA class I and class II types, where available, came from metadata supplied by the sample provider rather than from assay-based typing. Deeply sampled blood TCRbeta repertoires from subjects exposed to, actively infected with, or recovered from COVID-19 were included in the dataset. General study outcomes and caveats: How much clinical and demographic metadata was included differed by source and by participant, and the metadata was provided uncurated.

Sequences SGHDT (CDR1) and YYEEEE (CDR2) are obtained from the germline V gene. Inclusive of the bounding cysteine and phenylalanine, the CDR3 is 12 residues long. Only the CDR3 DNA stays, 36 bases, in frame from base 1. V is cut back by 0 bases and J by 7 bases, with 0 bases in the junction unmatched. TCRbeta CDR3 regions were amplified from genomic DNA by means of the immunoSEQ Assay, a bias-controlled multiplex PCR. The paper's processing steps were these. The number of nucleated cells in each sample was estimated by amplification of reference gene primers within the assay. To quantify the absolute abundance of each unique TCRbeta CDR3 rearrangement, sequence reads were collapsed and filtered. Productive Simpson clonality was computed per sample as the square root of Simpson's diversity index over productive rearrangements. TCRdb took this table from immuneACCESS and kept in-frame rearrangements with V and J called. Such tables lack part of the clones; where checked against another copy, unresolved V genes explain under half of the gap, and the rest is unexplained. V, J and clone size were drawn from that table, and D and trimming were deduced from the DNA. This sample holds around 180,000 clones; about 81% were observed only once. The ten largest clones take up 12% of the sample.

The sequence joins TRBV5-6 to TRBJ1-1; 7 junctional bases match TRBD1. The sequence came from a woman of 80 years or more with COVID-19, enrolled during active disease. Sequenced input: peripheral blood. CDR3 loop: CASSLGTGEAFF. The DNA reads as follows: TGTGCCAGCAGCTTGGGGACAGGTGAAGCTTTCTTT.